The 23 T cell receptor beta chains below all came from one sample that was sequenced in a study of T cell changes during pregnancy in multiple sclerosis. The protocol was immunoSEQ multiplex PCR, while the TCRdb copy is restricted to in-frame clones and leaves out a portion. The sample lists tens of thousands of clones, roughly nine tenths occurring once. Specimen: peripheral blood, collected in the second trimester of pregnancy. These receptors all stem from a female donor in good health, enrolled as a control in a pregnancy study.

The V gene is TRBV5-1, the J gene TRBJ2-5; 12 bases map to TRBD2. CDR1 SGHRS and CDR2 YFSETQ come from the germline V gene. The CDR3 is 18 amino acids. V lost 4 bases and J lost 1; bases outside the gene matches: 11. Here the CDR3 DNA reads TGCGCCAGCAGCGCGGGGCGAACGGGACTAGCGGGCCAAGAGACCCAGTACTTC. Translating it yields CASSAGRTGLAGQETQYF.

V is TRBV6-5 and J is TRBJ2-5; D uncertain. The better agreement between TRBJ2-7 and the DNA end casts doubt on the J call. Germline loops: CDR1 MNHEY, CDR2 SVGAGI. The length of the CDR3 is 14 residues. CDR3 protein: CASTPRSPPGEQYF. CDR3 DNA: TGTGCCAGCACCCCACGGAGTCCCCCCGGCGAGCAGTACTTC.

The chain has TRBV16 and TRBJ1-3; D gene ambiguous. The CDR3 length is 14 residues. With 7 bases removed from V and 3 bases from J, the gap between germline ends came to 13 bases. The germline gives CDR1 KGHSY, CDR2 FQNENV. The chain's CDR3 is CASTPRGSGNTIYF. Here the CDR3 DNA reads TGTGCCAGCACCCCAAGAGGGAGTGGAAACACCATATATTTT.

This clone was detected only once. The chain is built from TRBV6-4 and TRBJ2-5; TRBD2 matches 11 bases. This CDR3 is 14 amino acids long. CDR1 and CDR2 (germline): MRHNA, SNTAGT. The V gene end was trimmed by 9 bases and the J gene end by 1 base; junction bases not matched to a gene: 4. This CDR3 is CASGTSGSQETQYF. The CDR3 region has the DNA TGTGCCAGTGGGACTAGCGGTTCCCAAGAGACCCAGTACTTC.

This sequence joins TRBV7-2 and TRBJ2-7, with 10 bases matching TRBD2. V shed 3 bases, J shed 2 bases, and the junction held 4 bases outside the gene matches. The CDR3 is 15 residues long. Germline V gene data show CDR1 as SGHTA and CDR2 as FQGNSA. CDR3 nucleotides: TGTGCCAGCAGCTTCCGGCTAGCGGGAGCCTACGAGCAGTACTTC. This encodes CASSFRLAGAYEQYF.

V gene TRBV7-3 combines with J gene TRBJ2-1; a possible D gene is TRBD1 (5 bases). Germline V gene sequence: CDR1 SGHTA, CDR2 FQGTGA. This CDR3 has 14 residues. The V end lost 0 bases, the J end lost 6 bases, and 9 bases lay between the germline ends. This CDR3 reads CASSLTKGANEQFF. CDR3 DNA: TGTGCCAGCAGCTTAACGAAAGGGGCCAATGAGCAGTTCTTC.

The V call is TRBV5-1, the J call TRBJ2-7; D is possibly TRBD2 (6 bases). The CDR3 contains 14 residues. V lost 7 bases and J lost 7, with 21 bases in between. The germline gives CDR1 SGHRS, CDR2 YFSETQ. In DNA, the CDR3 is TGCGCCAGCGGAAACGGGACTTTGGAGGGAGAGCAGTACTTC. This translates into CASGNGTLEGEQYF.

The genes are TRBV27 and TRBJ2-1, with TRBD2 identical over 8 bases. Trimming at V came to 7 bases and at J to 0 bases, leaving 8 bases not matched to a gene. This CDR3 is built from 16 residues. Germline V gives CDR1 MNHEY, CDR2 SMNVEV (reference sequence). CDR3 nucleotide sequence: TGTGCCAGCACGCGAAGCGGGGGCCGCTCCTACAATGAGCAGTTCTTC. It codes for CASTRSGGRSYNEQFF.

This clone was observed a single time. The chain is built from TRBV7-9 and TRBJ2-1; 12 nucleotides agree with TRBD2. This CDR3 is 18 amino acids long. The germline V gene has CDR1 SEHNR and CDR2 FQNEAQ (reference sequence). J was trimmed by 7 bases and V by 2 bases; bases with no gene match: 12. CDR3 in amino acids: CASSLPPRLAGVVNEQFF. In DNA, the CDR3 is TGTGCCAGCAGCTTACCGCCTCGACTAGCGGGAGTAGTTAATGAGCAGTTCTTC.

The chain joins TRBV7-9 to TRBJ1-5; no clear D gene. V shed 1 base and J shed 1 base, with 5 bases lying between them. The CDR3 length is 14 residues. Germline-derived CDR1 and CDR2 are SEHNR and FQNEAQ (reference sequence). CDR3 in amino acids: CASSLETSNQPQHF. CDR3 bases: TGTGCCAGCAGCTTAGAAACAAGCAATCAGCCCCAGCATTTT.

The CDR3 DNA is TGTGCCAGCAGTGAAGCTAGCGGGAGGGCCGGGGAGCAGTTCTTC. The encoded protein is CASSEASGRAGEQFF. The chain is built from TRBV2 and TRBJ2-1, with TRBD2 matching 11 bases. CDR3 length: 15 amino acids. Germline V gene lookup returns CDR1 SNHLY and CDR2 FYNNEI. The J segment lost 10 bases and the V segment lost 0 bases, leaving 5 bases of the junction unmatched.

The genes are TRBV11-3 and TRBJ1-3; a weak D match, TRBD1 (5 bases). Germline assignment: CDR1 SGHNT and CDR2 YENEEA. The CDR3 spans 15 residues. Trimming stripped 3 bases from V and 0 bases from J, with 9 bases between. CDR3 coding DNA: TGTGCCAGCAGCTTGTGGGGCGACTCTGGAAACACCATATATTTT. It yields the protein CASSLWGDSGNTIYF.

The chain carries TRBV10-2 and TRBJ2-5; 7 positions agree with TRBD2. Germline V gene lookup returns CDR1 WSHSY and CDR2 SAAADI. Trimming took 3 bases from V and 5 from J; bases not matched to a gene: 6. The CDR3 covers 14 residues. CDR3: CASSDGGSGETQYF. CDR3 DNA: TGCGCCAGCAGTGATGGCGGGAGTGGTGAGACCCAGTACTTC.

The chain uses TRBV27 and TRBJ2-3; D remains ambiguous. The V gene lost 4 bases and the J gene lost 5 bases, with 19 bases spanning the gap. The CDR3 extends over 16 amino acids. Germline V gives CDR1 MNHEY, CDR2 SMNVEV (reference sequence). CDR3 protein: CASSSGRPAFGDTQYF. The CDR3 coding sequence is TGTGCCAGCAGTTCGGGTAGGCCCGCCTTTGGAGATACGCAGTATTTT.

This sequence joins TRBV15 and TRBJ2-7; 10 bases map to TRBD1. V lost 1 base and J lost 1; bases outside the gene matches: 4. This CDR3 spans 16 amino acids. CDR1 LNHNV and CDR2 YYDKDF come from the germline V gene (reference sequence). The CDR3 sequence is CATSRGGQGGSYEQYF. In DNA, the CDR3 is TGTGCCACCAGCAGAGGAGGACAGGGGGGGTCCTACGAGCAGTACTTC.

Note on this clone: The germline gene is not matched at one end of the junction; a read error may be the cause. The chain has TRBV7-6 and TRBJ2-5; D is perhaps TRBD1 (6 bases). Germline V lookup: CDR1 SGHVS, CDR2 FNYEAQ. This CDR3 region has 13 residues. The CDR3 DNA sequence: TGTGCCAGCAGCCCGCCCGGGACAACTGCGCAGGACTTC. Translated: CASSPPGTTAQDF.

The chain employs TRBV6-6 and TRBJ2-7; 9 positions match TRBD1. The germline CDR1 and CDR2 sequences are MNHNY and SVGAGI (reference sequence). The CDR3 length is 14 residues. V trimming: 5 bases; J trimming: 3 bases; junction bases outside the gene matches: 5. The CDR3 nucleotides read TGTGCCAGCAGTAACCGGGACAGGGACTACGAGCAGTACTTC. Translated: CASSNRDRDYEQYF.

CDR3 loop: CASTPSGQYNEQFF. The DNA of the CDR3 is TGTGCCAGCACCCCTAGCGGGCAATACAATGAGCAGTTCTTC. The chain employs TRBV6-1 and TRBJ2-1, with TRBD2 matching over 8 bases. CDR1 and CDR2 (germline): MNHNS, SASEGT. The CDR3 loop spans 14 amino acids. J lost 4 bases, V lost 7 bases, and 6 bases had no gene match.

V and J are TRBV6-5 and TRBJ2-1, with TRBD2 matching 10 bases. Germline V lookup: CDR1 MNHEY, CDR2 SVGAGI. This CDR3 contains 16 residues. Trimming at V came to 1 base and at J to 2 bases, leaving 2 bases not matched to a gene. Here the CDR3 DNA reads TGTGCCAGCAGTTACTACGGGACTAGCGCCTACAATGAGCAGTTCTTC. Protein sequence: CASSYYGTSAYNEQFF.

The V gene is TRBV2, the J gene TRBJ1-5, with TRBD1 identical over 8 bases. There are 14 residues in the CDR3. J gave up 4 bases and V 7 bases, and 6 bases lay outside the gene matches. The V gene's germline CDR1 is SNHLY and CDR2 FYNNEI. In DNA, the CDR3 is TGTGCCAGCAACCCCGGACAGGGAAATCAGCCCCAGCATTTT. Residues: CASNPGQGNQPQHF.

The chain uses TRBV5-8 and TRBJ2-1; D is perhaps TRBD1 (5 bases). Trimming stripped 2 bases from V and 5 bases from J, with 11 bases between. In germline, CDR1 is SGHTS, CDR2 YDEGEE. CDR3 length: 14 amino acids. The CDR3 DNA reads TGTGCCAGCAGCTTCCCAGGGTGGGACAATGAGCAGTTCTTC. Its protein product is CASSFPGWDNEQFF.

Only one count was recorded for this clone. The chain employs TRBV5-4 and TRBJ2-1; 7 nucleotides match TRBD1. CDR1 is SGHNT and CDR2 is YYREEE in the germline V gene (reference sequence). V lost 4 bases to trimming and J lost 8 bases; unmatched junction nucleotides: 12. This CDR3 has 15 residues. CDR3 bases: TGTGCCAGCAGCGTGGGCGGACAGGTGGGTGATGAGCAGTTCTTC. It codes for CASSVGGQVGDEQFF.

The rearrangement links TRBV28 to TRBJ2-3, with D possibly matching TRBD2 (6 bases). The CDR3 is made up of 12 amino acids. The germline V gene has CDR1 MDHEN and CDR2 SYDVKM. V was trimmed by 2 bases and J by 6 bases, leaving 6 bases between them. The chain's CDR3 is CASSLRGDTQYF. CDR3 DNA: TGTGCCAGCAGTTTACGGGGGGATACGCAGTATTTT.